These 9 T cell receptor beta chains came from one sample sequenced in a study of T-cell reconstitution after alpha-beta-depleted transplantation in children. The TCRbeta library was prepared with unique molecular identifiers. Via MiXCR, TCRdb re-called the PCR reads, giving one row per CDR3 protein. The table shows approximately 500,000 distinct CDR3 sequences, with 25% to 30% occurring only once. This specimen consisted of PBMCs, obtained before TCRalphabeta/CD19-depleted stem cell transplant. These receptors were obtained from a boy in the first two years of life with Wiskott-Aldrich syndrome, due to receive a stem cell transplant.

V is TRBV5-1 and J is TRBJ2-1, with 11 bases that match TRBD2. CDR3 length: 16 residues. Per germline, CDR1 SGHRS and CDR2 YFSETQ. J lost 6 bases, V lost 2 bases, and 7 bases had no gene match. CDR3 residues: CASSFIAGGPVNEQFF. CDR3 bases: TGCGCCAGCAGCTTTATAGCGGGAGGGCCAGTCAATGAGCAGTTCTTC. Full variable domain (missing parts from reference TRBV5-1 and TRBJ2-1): KAGVTQTPRYLIKTRGQQVTLSCSPISGHRSVSWYQQTPGQGLQFLFEYFSETQRNKGNFPGRFSGRQFSNSRSEMNVSTLELGDSALYLCASSFIAGGPVNEQFFGPGTRLTVL.

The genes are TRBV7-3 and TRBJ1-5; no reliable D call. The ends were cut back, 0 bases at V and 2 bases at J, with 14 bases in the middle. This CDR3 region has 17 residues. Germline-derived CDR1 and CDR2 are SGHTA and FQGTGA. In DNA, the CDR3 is TGTGCCAGCAGCTTAACCAGACGGTCCGGTGGCAATCAGCCCCAGCATTTT. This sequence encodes CASSLTRRSGGNQPQHF.

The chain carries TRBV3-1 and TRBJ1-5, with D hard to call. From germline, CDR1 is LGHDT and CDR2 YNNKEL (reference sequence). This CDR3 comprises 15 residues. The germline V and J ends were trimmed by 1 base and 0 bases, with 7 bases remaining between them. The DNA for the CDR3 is TGTGCCAGCAGCCAAGGCCCTAGTAGCAATCAGCCCCAGCATTTT. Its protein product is CASSQGPSSNQPQHF.

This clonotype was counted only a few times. The CDR3 loop reads CASSPIAVAKNIQYF. In DNA, the CDR3 is TGCGCCAGCAGCCCTATAGCGGTAGCCAAAAACATTCAGTACTTC. The chain has TRBV4-1 and TRBJ2-4; tentative D call: TRBD2 (6 bases). The CDR3 has 15 residues. Looked up from germline, CDR1 is MGHRA and CDR2 is YSYEKL. With 4 bases removed from V and 0 bases from J, the gap between germline ends came to 10 bases.

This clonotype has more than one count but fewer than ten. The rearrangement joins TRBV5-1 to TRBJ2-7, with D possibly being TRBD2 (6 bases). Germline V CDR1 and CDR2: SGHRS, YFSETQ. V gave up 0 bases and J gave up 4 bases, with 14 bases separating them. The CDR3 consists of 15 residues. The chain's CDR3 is CASSLAPVGGYEQYF. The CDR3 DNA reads TGCGCCAGCAGCTTGGCCCCCGTGGGAGGATACGAGCAGTACTTC.

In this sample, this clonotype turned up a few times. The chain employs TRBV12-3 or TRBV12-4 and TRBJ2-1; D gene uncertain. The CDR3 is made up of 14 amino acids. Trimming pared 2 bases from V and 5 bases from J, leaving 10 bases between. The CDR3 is CASSLLRYDNEQFF. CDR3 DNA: TGTGCCAGCAGTTTATTACGTTACGACAATGAGCAGTTCTTC.

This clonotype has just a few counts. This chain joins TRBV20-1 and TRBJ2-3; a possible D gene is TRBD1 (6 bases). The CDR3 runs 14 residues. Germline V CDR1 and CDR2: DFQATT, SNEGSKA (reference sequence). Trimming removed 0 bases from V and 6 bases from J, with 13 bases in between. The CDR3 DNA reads TGCAGTGCTAGAGATTGGGCAGGGGAGGATACGCAGTATTTT. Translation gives CSARDWAGEDTQYF.

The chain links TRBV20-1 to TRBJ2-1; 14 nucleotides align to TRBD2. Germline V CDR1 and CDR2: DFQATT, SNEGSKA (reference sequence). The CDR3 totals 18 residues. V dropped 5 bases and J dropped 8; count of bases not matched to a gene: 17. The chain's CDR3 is CSAQVGRLAGGPGDEQFF. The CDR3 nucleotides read TGCAGTGCTCAGGTGGGGCGACTAGCGGGAGGGCCCGGGGATGAGCAGTTCTTC.

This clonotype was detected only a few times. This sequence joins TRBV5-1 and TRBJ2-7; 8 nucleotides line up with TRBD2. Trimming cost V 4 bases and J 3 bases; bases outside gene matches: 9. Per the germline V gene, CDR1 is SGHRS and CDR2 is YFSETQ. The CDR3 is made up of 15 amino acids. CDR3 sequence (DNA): TGCGCCAGCAGCCCTGGTGGTAGCGGGGTCTACGAGCAGTACTTC. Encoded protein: CASSPGGSGVYEQYF.